This T cell receptor beta chain was identified in a study of identical twins. CDR1 is MNHNS, CDR2 SASEGT, per germline. The CDR3 runs 14 residues. With respect to this clonotype: One end of the junction fails to match germline, which may point to a read error.

Healthy Caucasians provided all donations. MiXCR was run by TCRdb on the 5' RACE reads, yielding one entry per CDR3 protein. The sample yields about 900,000 distinct CDR3 sequences, roughly an eighth seen once. The same sample was also used in a study of yellow fever vaccine responses in identical twins.

This sequence joins TRBV6-1 and TRBJ1-1, with 7 bases fitting TRBD1. This clonotype originated in a woman aged 18-29 years in good health. Material: PBMCs. The CDR3: CASNPHRGNTEAFF. The CDR3 nucleotides are TGTGCCAGCAACCCACACAGGGGTAACACGGAAGCTTTCTTT.